These 3 T cell receptor beta chains were sequenced from one sample in a study of CXCR3-negative and CXCR3-positive naive CD8 T cells. UMI-labeled 5' RACE yielded the TRB cDNA libraries. From the 5' RACE reads, TCRdb lists one entry per CDR3 protein and no DNA. The listing records some 130,000 distinct CDR3 sequences. The sample comprised naive CXCR3- CD8+ T cells from blood. Subset reported: CD45RO-CCR7+CD27+CD95- naive CD8+ T cells lacking CXCR3 (TNR3-). Receptor source: a human donor in good health. Some clones in this sample may be carry-over from other donors' samples.

The CDR3 loop reads CASSYGGNEQFF. The chain has TRBV6-2 or TRBV6-3 and TRBJ2-1; TCRdb outputs TRBD2, but without DNA this stays unchecked. Germline loops: CDR1 MNHEY, CDR2 SVGEGT. The CDR3 consists of 12 residues.

The chain is built from TRBV27 and TRBJ2-7. The V gene's germline CDR1 is MNHEY and CDR2 SMNVEV (reference sequence). The CDR3 totals 16 residues. The chain's CDR3 is CASSSTLSGRPYEQYF.

The V gene is TRBV20-1, the J gene TRBJ2-5; the D gene TCRdb calls, TRBD1, cannot be checked with no DNA. CDR1 and CDR2 from the germline V gene are DFQATT and SNEGSKA (reference sequence). CDR3 length equals 14 residues. CDR3 protein: CSAREPTGRETQYF.